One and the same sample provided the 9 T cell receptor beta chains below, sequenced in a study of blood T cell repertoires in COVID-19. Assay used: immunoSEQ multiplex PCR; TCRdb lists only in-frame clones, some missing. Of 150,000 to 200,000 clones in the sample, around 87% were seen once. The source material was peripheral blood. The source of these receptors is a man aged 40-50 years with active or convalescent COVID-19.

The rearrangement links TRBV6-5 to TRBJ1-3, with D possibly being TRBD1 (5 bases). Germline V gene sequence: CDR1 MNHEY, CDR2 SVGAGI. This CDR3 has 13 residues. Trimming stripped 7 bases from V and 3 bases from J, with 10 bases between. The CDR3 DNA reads TGTGCCAGCACTATAGGGGTTGGAAACACCATATATTTT. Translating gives CASTIGVGNTIYF.

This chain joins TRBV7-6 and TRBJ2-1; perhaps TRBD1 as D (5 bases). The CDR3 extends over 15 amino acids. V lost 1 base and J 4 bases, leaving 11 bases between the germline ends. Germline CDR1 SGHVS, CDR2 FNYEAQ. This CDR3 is CASSLGQGRYNEQFF. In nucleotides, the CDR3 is TGTGCCAGCAGCTTAGGGCAGGGCAGATACAATGAGCAGTTCTTC.

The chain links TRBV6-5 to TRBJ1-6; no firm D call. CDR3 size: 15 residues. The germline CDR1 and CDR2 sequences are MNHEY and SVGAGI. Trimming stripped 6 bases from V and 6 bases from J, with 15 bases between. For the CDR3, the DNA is TGTGCCAGCAGCCCCGGGATGGGAACTAATTCACCCCTCCACTTT. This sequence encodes CASSPGMGTNSPLHF.

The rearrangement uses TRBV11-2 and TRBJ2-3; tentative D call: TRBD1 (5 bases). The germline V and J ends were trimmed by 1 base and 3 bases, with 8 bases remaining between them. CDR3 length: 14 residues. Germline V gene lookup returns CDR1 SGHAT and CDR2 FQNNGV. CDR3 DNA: TGTGCCAGCAGCTTAGGGGGCAGAACAGATACGCAGTATTTT. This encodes CASSLGGRTDTQYF.

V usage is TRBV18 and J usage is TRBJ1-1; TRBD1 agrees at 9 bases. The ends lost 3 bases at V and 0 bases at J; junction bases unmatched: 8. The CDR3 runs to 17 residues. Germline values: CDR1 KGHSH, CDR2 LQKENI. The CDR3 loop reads CASSPGQGLNMNTEAFF. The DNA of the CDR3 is TGTGCCAGCTCACCCGGACAGGGGCTCAACATGAACACTGAAGCTTTCTTT.

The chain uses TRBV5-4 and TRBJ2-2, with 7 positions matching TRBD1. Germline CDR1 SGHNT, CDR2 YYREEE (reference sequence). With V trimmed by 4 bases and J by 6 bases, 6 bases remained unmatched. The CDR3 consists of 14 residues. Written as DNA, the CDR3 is TGTGCCAGCAGCCCCCGACAGGGAGCCGGGGAGCTGTTTTTT. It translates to CASSPRQGAGELFF. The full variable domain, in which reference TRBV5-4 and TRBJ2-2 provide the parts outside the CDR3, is ETGVTQSPTHLIKTRGQQVTLRCSSQSGHNTVSWYQQALGQGPQFIFQYYREEENGRGNFPPRFSGLQFPNYSSELNVNALELDDSALYLCASSPRQGAGELFFGEGSRLTVL.

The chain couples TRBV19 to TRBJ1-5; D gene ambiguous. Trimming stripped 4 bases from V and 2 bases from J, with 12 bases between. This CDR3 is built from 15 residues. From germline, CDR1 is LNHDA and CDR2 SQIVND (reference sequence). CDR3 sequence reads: CASSSESLGNQPQHF. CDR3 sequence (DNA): TGTGCCAGTAGTAGCGAGTCCCTTGGCAATCAGCCCCAGCATTTT.

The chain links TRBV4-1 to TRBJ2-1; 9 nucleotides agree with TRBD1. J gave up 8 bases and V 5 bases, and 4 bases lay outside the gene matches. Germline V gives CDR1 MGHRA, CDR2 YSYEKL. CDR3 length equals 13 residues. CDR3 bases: TGCGCCAGCAGCTATACAGGGGGCGATGAGCAGTTCTTC. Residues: CASSYTGGDEQFF.

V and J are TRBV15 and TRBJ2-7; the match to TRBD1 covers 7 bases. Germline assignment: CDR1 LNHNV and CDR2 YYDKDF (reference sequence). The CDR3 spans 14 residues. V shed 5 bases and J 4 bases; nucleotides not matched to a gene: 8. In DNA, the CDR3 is TGTGCCACCAGCCCGAAGGGGGCGAATTACGAGCAGTACTTC. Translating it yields CATSPKGANYEQYF.